This TCR beta chain was captured in a study of blood T cells in healthy people across ages. Study-level findings and limits: Lack of knowledge of donor CMV status possibly confounded expanded clonotype changes.

The use of a sample-barcoded 5' primer and a J-beta primer mix characterized a second PCR of about 6 to 11 cycles. TCRdb used MiXCR to reprocess the 5' RACE reads, holding one entry per CDR3 protein. The sample contains over 950,000 distinct CDR3 sequences, 35% to 40% of which appear only once. This clonotype occurred a few times. Its antigen remains unidentified. Germline CDR1 and CDR2: SGHRS and YFSETQ. This CDR3 comprises 16 residues. V lost 4 bases and J lost 10, with 21 bases in between. The sequencing input was blood. The TCR comes from a young man in good health. J is TRBJ1-6 and V is TRBV5-1; D gene ambiguous. The CDR3 nucleotides read TGCGCCAGCAGCGGAACGGTCGGAACGGACGGATCACCCCTCCACTTT. Translated: CASSGTVGTDGSPLHF.